This paragraph reports one TCR beta chain. This specimen comes from a study of control samples from healthy donors and cancer patients. Sequencing used immunoSEQ multiplex PCR; TCRdb keeps in-frame clones, though not all of them. The sample has some 96,000 clones; roughly 87% are singletons. Germline assignment: CDR1 MGHRA and CDR2 YSYEKL. The CDR3 runs to 14 residues. The germline V and J ends were trimmed by 5 bases and 3 bases, with 11 bases remaining between them. Sequencing was carried out using blood. This receptor was obtained from a woman aged 45 to 65 in good health. The rearrangement joins TRBV4-1 to TRBJ1-5; D is perhaps TRBD1 (6 bases). The CDR3 sequence is CASSYRAANQPQHF. CDR3 in DNA: TGCGCCAGCAGCTACAGGGCGGCCAATCAGCCCCAGCATTTT.